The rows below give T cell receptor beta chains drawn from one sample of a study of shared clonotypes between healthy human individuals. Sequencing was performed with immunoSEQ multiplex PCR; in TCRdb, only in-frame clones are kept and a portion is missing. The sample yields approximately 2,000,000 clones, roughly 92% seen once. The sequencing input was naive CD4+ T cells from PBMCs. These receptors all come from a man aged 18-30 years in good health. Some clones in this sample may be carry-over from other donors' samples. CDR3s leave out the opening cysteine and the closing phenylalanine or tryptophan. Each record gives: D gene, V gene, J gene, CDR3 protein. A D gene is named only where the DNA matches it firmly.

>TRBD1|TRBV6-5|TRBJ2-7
ASSYRDRGGYEQY
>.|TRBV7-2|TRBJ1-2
ASSLGPVNYGYT
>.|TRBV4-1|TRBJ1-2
ASSPKLGEVTRYT
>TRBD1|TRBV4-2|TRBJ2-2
ASSPGTGHGELF
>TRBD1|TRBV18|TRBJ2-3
ASSRTGVTDTQY
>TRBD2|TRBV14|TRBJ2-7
ASKRTSGRESYEQY
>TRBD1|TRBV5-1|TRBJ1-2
ASSFLPIYRGDYGYT
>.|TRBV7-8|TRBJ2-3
ASSLYQSSTDTQY
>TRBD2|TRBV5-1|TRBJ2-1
ASSPFKAGDNEQF
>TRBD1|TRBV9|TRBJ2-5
ASSAGPGGTQY
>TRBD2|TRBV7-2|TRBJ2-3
ASSLTSGSSDTQY
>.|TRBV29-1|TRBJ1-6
SVAAGPNSPLH
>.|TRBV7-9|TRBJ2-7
ASSKSRDTSYEQY
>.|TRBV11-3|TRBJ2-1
ASSLDRDEQF
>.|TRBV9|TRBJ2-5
ASSVTGTEETQY
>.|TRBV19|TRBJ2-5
ASSLREETQY
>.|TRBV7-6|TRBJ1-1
ASSSSRAANTEAF
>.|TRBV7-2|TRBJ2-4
ASSLTGGRRNIQY
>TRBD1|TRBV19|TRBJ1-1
ASSFGTGGTEAF
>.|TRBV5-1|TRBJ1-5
ASSPFASDSNQPQH
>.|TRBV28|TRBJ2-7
ASRLSGGLYEQY
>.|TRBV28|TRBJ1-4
ASSFVGAGDEKLF
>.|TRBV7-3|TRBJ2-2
ASSQGTGELF
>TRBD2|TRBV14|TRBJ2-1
ASSHRLAGAYYNEQF
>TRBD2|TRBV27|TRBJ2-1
ASSPTPGLAGRNEQF
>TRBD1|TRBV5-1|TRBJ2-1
ASSLVKPGQGNNEQF
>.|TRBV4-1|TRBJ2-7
ASSQGSGKSYEQY
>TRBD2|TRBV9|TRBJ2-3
ASSLEAGGVADTQY
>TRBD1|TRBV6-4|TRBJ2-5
ASSRTYDRGHETQY
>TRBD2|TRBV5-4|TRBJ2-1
ASSSDSSGSSYNEQF
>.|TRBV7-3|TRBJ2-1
ASSPFPSNEQF
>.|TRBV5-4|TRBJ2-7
ASSLTARTPYEQY
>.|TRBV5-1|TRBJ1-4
ASSTGRLGEKLF
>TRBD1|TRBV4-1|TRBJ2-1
ASSRTGQINEQF
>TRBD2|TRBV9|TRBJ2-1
ASNTGTNPYNEQF
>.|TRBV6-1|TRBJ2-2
ASRGRANGIGELF
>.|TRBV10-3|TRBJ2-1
AISESSYNEQF
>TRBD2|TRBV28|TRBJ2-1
ASSSGGAGVLNEQF
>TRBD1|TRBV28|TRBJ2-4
ASSPGGQGENIQY
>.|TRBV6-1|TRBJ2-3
ASRRQPSWGDTQY